This TCR beta chain was identified in a study of blood T cells in healthy people across ages. Germline CDR1 is SGHKS and CDR2 is YYEKEE (reference sequence). This CDR3 contains 15 residues. A note on this clonotype: The germline gene is not matched at one end of the junction; a read error may be the cause.

Combining a sample-barcoded 5' primer with a J-beta primer mix, a second PCR ran for roughly 7 to 12 cycles. TCRdb reanalysed the 5' RACE reads using MiXCR and keeps one entry per CDR3 protein. The sample holds 1,300,000 or so distinct CDR3 sequences; approximately 59% are singletons and the top ten take 6.7%. The chain links TRBV5-5 to TRBJ2-5, with a possible D match to TRBD2 (6 bases). The sequence derives from a man younger than 35 in good health. The sample consisted of blood. DNA of the CDR3: TGTACCAGCAGCTTGTCCGGGGGAGCTGAGGAGACCCAGTACTTC. Translated, it gives CTSSLSGGAEETQYF.